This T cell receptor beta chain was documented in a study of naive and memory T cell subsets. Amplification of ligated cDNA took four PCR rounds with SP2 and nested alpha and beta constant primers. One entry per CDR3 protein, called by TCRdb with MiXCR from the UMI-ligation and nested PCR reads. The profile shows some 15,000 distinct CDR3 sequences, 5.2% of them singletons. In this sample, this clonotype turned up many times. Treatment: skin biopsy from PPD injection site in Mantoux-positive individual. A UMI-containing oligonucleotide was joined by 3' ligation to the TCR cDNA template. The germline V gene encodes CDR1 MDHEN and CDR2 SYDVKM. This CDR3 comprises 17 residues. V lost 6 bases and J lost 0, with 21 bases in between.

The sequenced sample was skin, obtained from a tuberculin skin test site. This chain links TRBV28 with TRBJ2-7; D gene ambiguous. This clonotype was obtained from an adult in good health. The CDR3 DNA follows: TGTGCCAGCAGCCCCACTCCCGGTTCGGAGAGCTCCTACGAGCAGTACTTC. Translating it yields CASSPTPGSESSYEQYF.